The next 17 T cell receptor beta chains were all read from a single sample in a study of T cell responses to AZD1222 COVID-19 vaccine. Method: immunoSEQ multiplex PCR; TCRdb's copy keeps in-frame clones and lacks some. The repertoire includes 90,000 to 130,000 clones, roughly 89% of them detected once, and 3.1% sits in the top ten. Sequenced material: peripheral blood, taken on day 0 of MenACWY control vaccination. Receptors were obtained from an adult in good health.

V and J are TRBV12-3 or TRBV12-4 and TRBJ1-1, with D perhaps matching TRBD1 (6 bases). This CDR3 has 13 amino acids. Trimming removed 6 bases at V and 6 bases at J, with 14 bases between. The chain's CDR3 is CASRTGIIPEAFF. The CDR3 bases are TGTGCCAGCAGGACAGGCATAATCCCTGAAGCTTTCTTT.

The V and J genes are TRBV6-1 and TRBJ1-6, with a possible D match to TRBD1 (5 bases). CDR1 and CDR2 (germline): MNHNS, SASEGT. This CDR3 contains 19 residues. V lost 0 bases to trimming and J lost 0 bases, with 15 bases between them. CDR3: CASSEAGGLRSSYNSPLHF. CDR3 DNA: TGTGCCAGCAGTGAAGCGGGGGGACTGCGAAGCTCCTATAATTCACCCCTCCACTTT.

The CDR3: CAWSWTSGGPTGNIQYF. The CDR3 bases are TGTGCCTGGAGCTGGACTAGCGGGGGGCCCACCGGAAACATTCAGTACTTC. The chain has TRBV30 and TRBJ2-4; 14 bases agree with TRBD2. Per the germline V gene, CDR1 is GTSNPN and CDR2 is SVGIG (reference sequence). The CDR3 totals 17 residues. The V and J ends lost 3 bases and 6 bases, in that order; junction bases with no gene match: 10.

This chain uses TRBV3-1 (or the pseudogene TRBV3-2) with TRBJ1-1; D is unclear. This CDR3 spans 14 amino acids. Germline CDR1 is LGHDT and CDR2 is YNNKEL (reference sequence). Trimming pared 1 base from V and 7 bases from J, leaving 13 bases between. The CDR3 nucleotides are TGTGCCAGCAGCCAAGTTTCAGCTCAAGGTGAAGCTTTCTTT. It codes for CASSQVSAQGEAFF.

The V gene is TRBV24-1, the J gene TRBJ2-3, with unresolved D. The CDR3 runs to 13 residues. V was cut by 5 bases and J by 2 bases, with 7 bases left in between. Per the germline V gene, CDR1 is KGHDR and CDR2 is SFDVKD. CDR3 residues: CATSGPNTDTQYF. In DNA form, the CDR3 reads TGTGCCACCAGTGGACCTAACACAGATACGCAGTATTTT.

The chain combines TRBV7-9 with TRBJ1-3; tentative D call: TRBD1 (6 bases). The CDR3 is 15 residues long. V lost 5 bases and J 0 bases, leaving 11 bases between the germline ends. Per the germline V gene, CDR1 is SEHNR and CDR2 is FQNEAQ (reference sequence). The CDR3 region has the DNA TGTGCCAGCAGCCTCAGGGGAAGCTCTGGAAACACCATATATTTT. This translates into CASSLRGSSGNTIYF.

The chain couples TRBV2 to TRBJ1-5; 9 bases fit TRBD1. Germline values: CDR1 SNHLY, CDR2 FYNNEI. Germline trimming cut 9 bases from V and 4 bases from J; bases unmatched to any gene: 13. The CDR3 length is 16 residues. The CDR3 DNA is TGTGCCAGTAGGGACGGACAGGGGTTGGGAAATCAGCCCCAGCATTTT. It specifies CASRDGQGLGNQPQHF. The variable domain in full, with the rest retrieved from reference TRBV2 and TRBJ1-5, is EPEVTQTPSHQVTQMGQEVILRCVPISNHLYFYWYRQILGQKVEFLVSFYNNEISEKSEIFDDQFSVERPDGSNFTLKIRSTKLEDSAMYFCASRDGQGLGNQPQHFGDGTRLSIL.

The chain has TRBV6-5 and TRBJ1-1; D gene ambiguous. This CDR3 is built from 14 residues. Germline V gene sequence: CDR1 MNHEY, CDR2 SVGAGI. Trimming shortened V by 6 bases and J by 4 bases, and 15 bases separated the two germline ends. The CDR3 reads CASSLKVGVTEAFF. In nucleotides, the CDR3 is TGTGCCAGCAGCCTAAAGGTCGGGGTCACTGAAGCTTTCTTT.

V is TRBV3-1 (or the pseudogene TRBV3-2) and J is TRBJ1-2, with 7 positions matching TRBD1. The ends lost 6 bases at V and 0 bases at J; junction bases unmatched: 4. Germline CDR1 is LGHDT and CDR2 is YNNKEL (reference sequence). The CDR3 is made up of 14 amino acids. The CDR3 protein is CASSPDRTNYGYTF. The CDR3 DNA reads TGTGCCAGCAGTCCGGACAGGACTAACTATGGCTACACCTTC.

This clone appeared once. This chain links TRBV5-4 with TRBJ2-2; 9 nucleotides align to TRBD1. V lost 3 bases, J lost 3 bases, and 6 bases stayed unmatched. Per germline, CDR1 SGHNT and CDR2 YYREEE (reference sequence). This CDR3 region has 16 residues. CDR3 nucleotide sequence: TGTGCCAGCAGCTCCCCGGGACAGGGAGACACCGGGGAGCTGTTTTTT. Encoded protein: CASSSPGQGDTGELFF.

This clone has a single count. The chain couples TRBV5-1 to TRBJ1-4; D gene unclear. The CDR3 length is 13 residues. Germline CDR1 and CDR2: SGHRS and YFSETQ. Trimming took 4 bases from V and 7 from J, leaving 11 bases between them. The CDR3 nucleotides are TGCGCCAGCAGCAGGACGGGTGGTGAAAAACTGTTTTTT. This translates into CASSRTGGEKLFF.

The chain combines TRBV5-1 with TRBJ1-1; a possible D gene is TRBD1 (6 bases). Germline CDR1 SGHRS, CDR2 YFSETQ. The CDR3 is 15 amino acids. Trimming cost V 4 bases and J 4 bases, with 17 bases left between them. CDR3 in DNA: TGCGCCAGCAGCCTCGGGACACCACGGATCACTGAAGCTTTCTTT. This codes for CASSLGTPRITEAFF.

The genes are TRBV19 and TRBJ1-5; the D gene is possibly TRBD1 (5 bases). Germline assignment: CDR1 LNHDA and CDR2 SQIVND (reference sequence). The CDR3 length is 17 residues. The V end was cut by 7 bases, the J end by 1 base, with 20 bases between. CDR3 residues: CASTTVYIGESNQPQHF. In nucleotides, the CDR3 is TGTGCCAGTACCACCGTGTATATAGGGGAAAGCAATCAGCCCCAGCATTTT. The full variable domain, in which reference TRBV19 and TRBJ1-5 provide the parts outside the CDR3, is DGGITQSPKYLFRKEGQNVTLSCEQNLNHDAMYWYRQDPGQGLRLIYYSQIVNDFQKGDIAEGYSVSREKKESFPLTVTSAQKNPTAFYLCASTTVYIGESNQPQHFGDGTRLSIL.

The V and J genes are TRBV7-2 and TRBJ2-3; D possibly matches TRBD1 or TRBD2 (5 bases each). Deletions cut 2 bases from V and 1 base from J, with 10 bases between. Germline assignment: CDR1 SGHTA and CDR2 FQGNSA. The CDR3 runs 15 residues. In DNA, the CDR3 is TGTGCCAGCAGCTTATGGGGGAGCGGCACAGATACGCAGTATTTT. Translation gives CASSLWGSGTDTQYF. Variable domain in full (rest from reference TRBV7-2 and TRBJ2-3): GAGVSQSPSNKVTEKGKDVELRCDPISGHTALYWYRQSLGQGLEFLIYFQGNSAPDKSGLPSDRFSAERTGGSVSTLTIQRTQQEDSAVYLCASSLWGSGTDTQYFGPGTRLTVL.

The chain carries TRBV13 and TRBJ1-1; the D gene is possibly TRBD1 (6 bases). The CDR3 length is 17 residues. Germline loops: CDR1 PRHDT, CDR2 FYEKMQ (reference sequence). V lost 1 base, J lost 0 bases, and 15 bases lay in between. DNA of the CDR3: TGTGCCAGCAGCTTAGTCCAGGGGCGCGGGATGAACACTGAAGCTTTCTTT. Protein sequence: CASSLVQGRGMNTEAFF. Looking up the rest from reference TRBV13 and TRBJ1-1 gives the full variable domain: AAGVIQSPRHLIKEKRETATLKCYPIPRHDTVYWYQQGPGQDPQFLISFYEKMQSDKGSIPDRFSAQQFSDYHSELNMSSLELGDSALYFCASSLVQGRGMNTEAFFGQGTRLTVV.

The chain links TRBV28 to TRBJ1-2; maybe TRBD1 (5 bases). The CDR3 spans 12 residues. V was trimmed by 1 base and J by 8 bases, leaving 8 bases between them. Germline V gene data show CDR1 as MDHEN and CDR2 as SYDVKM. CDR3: CASSLSRVGYTF. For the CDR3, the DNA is TGTGCCAGCAGTTTATCCAGGGTAGGCTACACCTTC.

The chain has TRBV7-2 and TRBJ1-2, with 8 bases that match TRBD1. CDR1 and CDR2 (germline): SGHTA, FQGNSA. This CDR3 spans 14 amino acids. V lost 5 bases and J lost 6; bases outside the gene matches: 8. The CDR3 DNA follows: TGTGCCAGCAGCGGGGAACAGGGGGTCGATGGCTACACCTTC. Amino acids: CASSGEQGVDGYTF.